This T cell receptor (beta chain) was obtained from a study of blood T cells in healthy people across ages. Study conclusions and caveats: Percentage of naive T cells showed a strong correlation with TCR beta diversity. Donors of long life had a larger count of naive CD4+ cells and greater diversity than aged donors.

V shed 7 bases, J shed 2 bases, and the junction held 21 bases outside the gene matches. The CDR3 is 19 residues long. Germline CDR1 reads SGHTA; CDR2 reads FQGTGA. A sample-barcoded 5' primer and a J-beta primer mix were used in a second PCR of about 7 to 11 cycles. TCRdb recomputed calls from the 5' RACE reads with MiXCR, one row per CDR3 protein. The table lists roughly 1.9 million distinct CDR3 sequences, 39% of them singletons. Worth noting for this clonotype: Its antigen is not identified.

The sequenced material came from blood. The sequence derives from a human donor in good health. The chain has TRBV7-3 and TRBJ2-7; 9 bases map to TRBD2. CDR3 in amino acids: CASTPSREDVAGATYEQYF. CDR3 nucleotides: TGTGCCAGCACCCCTTCACGAGAGGATGTAGCGGGGGCGACCTACGAGCAGTACTTC.